This T cell receptor (beta chain) is from a study of blood T cell repertoires in COVID-19. The junction had 8 bases not matched to a gene; V was cut back by 1 base and J by 5 bases. CDR3 length: 16 amino acids. Germline V lookup: CDR1 SGHNT, CDR2 YYREEE (reference sequence). TCRdb's copy holds only in-frame clones and misses some; the assay was immunoSEQ multiplex PCR. This sample has about 24,000 clones, with roughly 87% found just once. What was sequenced was peripheral blood. The source is a man in his 70s with acute or convalescent COVID-19. The J gene is TRBJ2-5, the V gene TRBV5-4; 10 nucleotides align to TRBD2. CDR3 DNA: TGTGCCAGCAGCTTGCAAGCGGGGGGGCCCGGTGAGACCCAGTACTTC. This sequence encodes CASSLQAGGPGETQYF.